A single sample is the source of the 16 T cell receptor beta chains below, sequenced in a study of blood T cell repertoires in COVID-19. TCRdb keeps only in-frame clones here, not all; method: immunoSEQ multiplex PCR. Of more than 80,000 clones detected, more than 85% appear once; the ten largest clones hold around 5%. Sequencing input: peripheral blood. These receptors originate from a man in his forties with acute or convalescent COVID-19.

The chain employs TRBV27 and TRBJ2-1, with a possible D match to TRBD2 (6 bases). Germline lookup yields CDR1 MNHEY and CDR2 SMNVEV (reference sequence). The V gene lost 9 bases and the J gene lost 9 bases, with 21 bases spanning the gap. CDR3 length: 14 residues. The CDR3 spells CASGRAGNQIEQFF. CDR3 nucleotides: TGTGCCAGTGGCCGCGCGGGGAACCAAATTGAGCAGTTCTTC.

The rearrangement links TRBV6-2 or TRBV6-3 to TRBJ1-2, with D possibly TRBD1 on 6 matching bases. The V gene's germline CDR1 is MNHEY and CDR2 SVGEGT. This CDR3 spans 12 amino acids. The V end was cut by 6 bases, the J end by 4 bases, with 9 bases between. The CDR3 loop is CASSQDSYGYTF. CDR3 nucleotides: TGTGCCAGCAGCCAGGACAGCTATGGCTACACCTTC.

The chain joins TRBV7-2 to TRBJ2-1; D not certain. The germline V gene has CDR1 SGHTA and CDR2 FQGNSA. CDR3 length: 13 amino acids. Deletions cut 1 base from V and 4 bases from J, with 5 bases between. CDR3 bases: TGTGCCAGCAGCTTAGGTCAGTACAATGAGCAGTTCTTC. Its translation is CASSLGQYNEQFF. The variable domain in full, completed from reference TRBV7-2 and TRBJ2-1, reads GAGVSQSPSNKVTEKGKDVELRCDPISGHTALYWYRQSLGQGLEFLIYFQGNSAPDKSGLPSDRFSAERTGGSVSTLTIQRTQQEDSAVYLCASSLGQYNEQFFGPGTRLTVL.

The V gene is TRBV19, the J gene TRBJ2-3; D may be TRBD1 (5 bases). The CDR3 sequence is 15 residues long. Trimming took 2 bases from V and 4 from J, leaving 13 bases between them. CDR1 and CDR2 (germline): LNHDA, SQIVND (reference sequence). The CDR3 bases are TGTGCCAGTAGTATACCGCGACAGACTTCAGATACGCAGTATTTT. Its translation: CASSIPRQTSDTQYF. Full variable domain (remainder filled in from reference TRBV19 and TRBJ2-3): DGGITQSPKYLFRKEGQNVTLSCEQNLNHDAMYWYRQDPGQGLRLIYYSQIVNDFQKGDIAEGYSVSREKKESFPLTVTSAQKNPTAFYLCASSIPRQTSDTQYFGPGTRLTVL.

This rearrangement joins TRBV2 to TRBJ1-1; TRBD1 matches at 7 bases. Germline V gives CDR1 SNHLY, CDR2 FYNNEI. V shed 6 bases and J 2 bases; nucleotides not matched to a gene: 3. This CDR3 contains 13 residues. CDR3 sequence reads: CASRYRGNTEAFF. DNA for the CDR3: TGTGCCAGCAGATACAGGGGTAACACTGAAGCTTTCTTT.

The count of this clone is one. Other DNA sequences from this sample encode an identical CDR3 as well. This chain connects TRBV14 to TRBJ2-7; 9 nucleotides line up with TRBD1. V lost 4 bases and J lost 3; bases outside the gene matches: 1. The CDR3 consists of 13 residues. The germline gives CDR1 SGHDN, CDR2 FVKESK. The CDR3 DNA sequence: TGTGCCAGCAGCCGGGGACAGGGCTACGAGCAGTACTTC. Translating gives CASSRGQGYEQYF. The full variable domain, its missing parts supplied by reference TRBV14 and TRBJ2-7, is EAGVTQFPSHSVIEKGQTVTLRCDPISGHDNLYWYRRVMGKEIKFLLHFVKESKQDESGMPNNRFLAERTGGTYSTLKVQPAELEDSGVYFCASSRGQGYEQYFGPGTRLTVT.

The V gene is TRBV6-6, the J gene TRBJ2-7, with 10 bases identical to TRBD1. J gave up 7 bases and V 6 bases, and 9 bases lay outside the gene matches. Germline-derived CDR1 and CDR2 are MNHNY and SVGAGI (reference sequence). This CDR3 contains 14 residues. The CDR3 loop reads CASRPRTGGREQYF. As DNA, the CDR3 is TGTGCCAGCAGACCCCGGACAGGGGGAAGGGAGCAGTACTTC.

V is TRBV19 and J is TRBJ1-3; D perhaps matches TRBD1 (5 bases). Trimming pared 5 bases from V and 0 bases from J, leaving 14 bases between. This CDR3 spans 16 amino acids. Germline V gene sequence: CDR1 LNHDA, CDR2 SQIVND (reference sequence). The CDR3 region is CASSPFNRPSGNTIYF. CDR3 nucleotide sequence: TGTGCCAGTAGTCCTTTCAACAGGCCCTCTGGAAACACCATATATTTT.

This chain connects TRBV7-8 to TRBJ1-2; TRBD1 aligns across 7 bases. J lost 6 bases, V lost 5 bases, and 6 bases had no gene match. The CDR3 totals 13 residues. Looked up from germline, CDR1 is SGHVS and CDR2 is FQNEAQ. CDR3 bases: TGTGCCAGCAGCACCCCAGGGGGTCATGGCTACACCTTC. This sequence encodes CASSTPGGHGYTF.

This clone was counted between two and nine times. CDR3 bases: TGTGCCAGCAGTTACTCGACTAGCTCAGATACGCAGTATTTT. Translating it yields CASSYSTSSDTQYF. This rearrangement joins TRBV6-2 or TRBV6-3 to TRBJ2-3, with 7 bases that match TRBD2. From germline, CDR1 is MNHEY and CDR2 SVGEGT. V was pared by 0 bases and J by 4 bases, with 1 base of the junction left unmatched. The CDR3 sequence is 14 residues long.

The chain carries TRBV5-4 and TRBJ2-1; 8 nucleotides agree with TRBD1. The junction had 5 bases not matched to a gene; V was cut back by 2 bases and J by 7 bases. Per germline, CDR1 SGHNT and CDR2 YYREEE (reference sequence). The CDR3 totals 14 residues. The CDR3 loop is CASSLLQGANEQFF. DNA of the CDR3: TGTGCCAGCAGCTTATTGCAGGGGGCGAATGAGCAGTTCTTC.

The chain links TRBV6-2 or TRBV6-3 to TRBJ1-2; D is unresolved. Germline-derived CDR1 and CDR2 are MNHEY and SVGEGT. V was pared by 4 bases and J by 4 bases, with 7 bases between. This CDR3 contains 12 residues. CDR3 sequence (DNA): TGTGCCAGCAGTTCAGGCCCCTATGGCTACACCTTC. This codes for CASSSGPYGYTF.

The chain has TRBV3-1 (or the pseudogene TRBV3-2) and TRBJ1-1; 10 bases are shared with TRBD1. The CDR3 is 14 amino acids. Germline trimming cut 6 bases from V and 5 bases from J; bases unmatched to any gene: 6. Looked up from germline, CDR1 is LGHDT and CDR2 is YNNKEL (reference sequence). This CDR3 reads CASSRDRGRTEAFF. CDR3 DNA sequence: TGTGCCAGCAGTCGAGACAGGGGGCGGACTGAAGCTTTCTTT.

The chain links TRBV5-1 to TRBJ1-6; TRBD1 aligns across 9 bases. V trimming: 4 bases; J trimming: 5 bases; junction bases outside the gene matches: 4. Germline-derived CDR1 and CDR2 are SGHRS and YFSETQ. The length of the CDR3 is 15 residues. The CDR3 loop is CASSPGTGNNSPLHF. The CDR3 DNA reads as TGCGCCAGCAGCCCCGGGACAGGGAATAATTCACCCCTCCACTTT. The full variable domain, in which reference TRBV5-1 and TRBJ1-6 provide the parts outside the CDR3, is KAGVTQTPRYLIKTRGQQVTLSCSPISGHRSVSWYQQTPGQGLQFLFEYFSETQRNKGNFPGRFSGRQFSNSRSEMNVSTLELGDSALYLCASSPGTGNNSPLHFGNGTRLTVT.

The gene calls are TRBV19 and TRBJ1-5, with unresolved D. Germline-derived CDR1 and CDR2 are LNHDA and SQIVND (reference sequence). Trimming took 5 bases from V and 2 from J, leaving 13 bases between them. The CDR3 totals 15 residues. The CDR3 loop is CASSSSGSRNQPQHF. CDR3 DNA: TGTGCCAGTAGTTCTTCCGGGTCGCGCAATCAGCCCCAGCATTTT.

The chain carries TRBV25-1 and TRBJ1-2; D unresolved. Germline CDR1 reads MGHDK; CDR2 reads SYGVNS. Trimming shortened V by 3 bases and J by 8 bases, and 7 bases separated the two germline ends. CDR3 length: 11 amino acids. The CDR3 protein is CASSDYGGYTF. The CDR3 nucleotides are TGTGCCAGCAGTGACTACGGGGGCTACACCTTC.